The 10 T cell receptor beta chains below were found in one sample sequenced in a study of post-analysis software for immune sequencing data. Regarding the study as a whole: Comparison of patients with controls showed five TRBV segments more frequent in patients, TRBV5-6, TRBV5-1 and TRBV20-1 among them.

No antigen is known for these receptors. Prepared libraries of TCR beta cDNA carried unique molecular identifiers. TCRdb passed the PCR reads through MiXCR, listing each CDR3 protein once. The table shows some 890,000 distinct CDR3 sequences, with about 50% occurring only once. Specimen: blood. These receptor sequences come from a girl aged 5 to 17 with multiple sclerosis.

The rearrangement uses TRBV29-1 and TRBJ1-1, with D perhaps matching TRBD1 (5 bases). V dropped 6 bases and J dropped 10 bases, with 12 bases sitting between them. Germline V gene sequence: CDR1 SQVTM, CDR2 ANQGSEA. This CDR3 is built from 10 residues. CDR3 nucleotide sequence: TGCAGCGTAGACCCGAGGGGAGCTTTCTTT. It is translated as CSVDPRGAFF.

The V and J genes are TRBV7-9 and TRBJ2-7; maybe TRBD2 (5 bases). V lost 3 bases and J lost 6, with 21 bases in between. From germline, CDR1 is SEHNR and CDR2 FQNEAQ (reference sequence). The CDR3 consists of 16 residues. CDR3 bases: TGTGCCAGCAGCTTCCGGACTCCTGGGAGCTCTAGCGAGCAGTACTTC. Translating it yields CASSFRTPGSSSEQYF.

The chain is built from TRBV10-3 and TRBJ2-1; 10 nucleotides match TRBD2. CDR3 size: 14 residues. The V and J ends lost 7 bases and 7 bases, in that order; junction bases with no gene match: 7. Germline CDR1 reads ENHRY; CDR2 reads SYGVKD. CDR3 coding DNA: TGTGCCATCAATCCTAGCGGGGGTCCGAATGAGCAGTTCTTC. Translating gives CAINPSGGPNEQFF.

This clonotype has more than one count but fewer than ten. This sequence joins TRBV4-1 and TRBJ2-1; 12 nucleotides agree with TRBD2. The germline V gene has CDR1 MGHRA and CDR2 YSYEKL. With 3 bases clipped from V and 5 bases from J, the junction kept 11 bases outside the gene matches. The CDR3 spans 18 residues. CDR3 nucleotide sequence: TGCGCCAGCAGCCATCCCGGGGCTAGCGGGGGGGTTCACAATGAGCAGTTCTTC. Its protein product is CASSHPGASGGVHNEQFF.

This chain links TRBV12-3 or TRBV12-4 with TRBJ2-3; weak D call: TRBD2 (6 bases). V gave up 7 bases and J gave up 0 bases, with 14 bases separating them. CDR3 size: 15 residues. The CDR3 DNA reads TGTGCCAGCAATGGGGAGGCCACTAGCACAGATACGCAGTATTTT. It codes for CASNGEATSTDTQYF.

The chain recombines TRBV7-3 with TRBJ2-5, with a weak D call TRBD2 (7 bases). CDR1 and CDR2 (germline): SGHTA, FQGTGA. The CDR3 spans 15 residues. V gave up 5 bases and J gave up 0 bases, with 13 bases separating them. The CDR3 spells CASSEGGGNQETQYF. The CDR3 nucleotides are TGTGCCAGCAGCGAAGGGGGAGGGAACCAAGAGACCCAGTACTTC.

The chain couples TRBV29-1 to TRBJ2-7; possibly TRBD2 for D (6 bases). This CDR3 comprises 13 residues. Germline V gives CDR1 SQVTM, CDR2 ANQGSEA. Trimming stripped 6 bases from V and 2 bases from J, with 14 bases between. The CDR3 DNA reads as TGCAGCGTGAGAGGGAGGCTCGCCTACGAGCAGTACTTC. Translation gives CSVRGRLAYEQYF.

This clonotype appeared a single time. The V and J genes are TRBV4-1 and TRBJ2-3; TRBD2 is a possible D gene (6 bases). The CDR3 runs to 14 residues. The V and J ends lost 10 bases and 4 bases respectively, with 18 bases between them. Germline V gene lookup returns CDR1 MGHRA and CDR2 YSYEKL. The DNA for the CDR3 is TGCGCCACCAAAAAGGAGGGTCCGCCAGATACGCAGTATTTT. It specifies CATKKEGPPDTQYF.

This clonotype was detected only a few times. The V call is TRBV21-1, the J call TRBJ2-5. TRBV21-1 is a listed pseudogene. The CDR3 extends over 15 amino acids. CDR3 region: CASSKLYRSEATQYF. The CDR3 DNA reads TGTGCCAGCAGCAAACTCTATCGGAGTGAGGCGACCCAGTACTTC.

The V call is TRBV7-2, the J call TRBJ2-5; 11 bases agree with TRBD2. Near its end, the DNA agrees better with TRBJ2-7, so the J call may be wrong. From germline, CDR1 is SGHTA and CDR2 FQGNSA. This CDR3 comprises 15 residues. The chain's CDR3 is CASSGLAGGPREQYF. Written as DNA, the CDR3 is TGTGCCAGCAGCGGTCTAGCGGGGGGCCCTCGCGAGCAGTACTTC.